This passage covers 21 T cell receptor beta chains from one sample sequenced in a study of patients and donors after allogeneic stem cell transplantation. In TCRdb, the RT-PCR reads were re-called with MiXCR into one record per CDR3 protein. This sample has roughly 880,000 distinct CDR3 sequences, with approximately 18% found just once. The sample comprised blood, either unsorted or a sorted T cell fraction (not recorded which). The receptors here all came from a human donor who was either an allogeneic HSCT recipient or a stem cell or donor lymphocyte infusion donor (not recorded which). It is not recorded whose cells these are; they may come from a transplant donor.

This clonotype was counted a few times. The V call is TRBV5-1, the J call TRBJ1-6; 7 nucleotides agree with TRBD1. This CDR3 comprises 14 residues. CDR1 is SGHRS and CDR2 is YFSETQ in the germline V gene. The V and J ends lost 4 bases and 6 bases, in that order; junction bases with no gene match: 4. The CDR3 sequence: CASSQGTVNSPLHF. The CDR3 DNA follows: TGCGCCAGCAGCCAGGGGACAGTTAATTCACCCCTCCACTTT.

The CDR3 coding sequence is TGCAGCGTTGAAGGGATCGGTTCCTCAGGCAGGAACACTGAAGCTTTCTTT. Translating gives CSVEGIGSSGRNTEAFF. The J gene is TRBJ1-1, the V gene TRBV29-1; D uncertain. The V end lost 1 base, the J end lost 1 base, and 19 bases lay between the germline ends. Germline V CDR1 and CDR2: SQVTM, ANQGSEA. The CDR3 extends over 17 amino acids.

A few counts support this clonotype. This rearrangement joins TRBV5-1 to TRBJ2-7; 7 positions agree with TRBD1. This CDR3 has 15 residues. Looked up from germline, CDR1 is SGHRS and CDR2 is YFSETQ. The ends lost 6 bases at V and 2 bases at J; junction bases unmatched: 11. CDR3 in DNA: TGCGCCAGCACCCGGCTGTCAGGGGGTACCTACGAGCAGTACTTC. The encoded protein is CASTRLSGGTYEQYF. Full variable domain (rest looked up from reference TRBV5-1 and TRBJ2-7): KAGVTQTPRYLIKTRGQQVTLSCSPISGHRSVSWYQQTPGQGLQFLFEYFSETQRNKGNFPGRFSGRQFSNSRSEMNVSTLELGDSALYLCASTRLSGGTYEQYFGPGTRLTVT.

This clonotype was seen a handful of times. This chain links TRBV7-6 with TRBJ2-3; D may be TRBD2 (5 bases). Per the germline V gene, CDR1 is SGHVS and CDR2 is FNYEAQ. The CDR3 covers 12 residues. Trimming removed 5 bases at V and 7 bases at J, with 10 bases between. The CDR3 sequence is CASSQGLYTQYF. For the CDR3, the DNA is TGTGCCAGCAGCCAAGGACTGTATACGCAGTATTTT.

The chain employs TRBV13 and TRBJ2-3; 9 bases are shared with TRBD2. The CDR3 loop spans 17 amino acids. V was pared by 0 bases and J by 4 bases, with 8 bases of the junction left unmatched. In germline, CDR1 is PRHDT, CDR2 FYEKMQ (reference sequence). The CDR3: CASSLGLAGDSADTQYF. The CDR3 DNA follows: TGTGCCAGCAGCTTAGGACTAGCGGGCGATTCGGCAGATACGCAGTATTTT.

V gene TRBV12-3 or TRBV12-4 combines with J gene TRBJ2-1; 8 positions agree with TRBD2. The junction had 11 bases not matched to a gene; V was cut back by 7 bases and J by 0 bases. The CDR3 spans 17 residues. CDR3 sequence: CASIIRAGGSSYNEQFF. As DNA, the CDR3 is TGTGCCAGCATCATTCGGGCGGGGGGAAGCTCCTACAATGAGCAGTTCTTC.

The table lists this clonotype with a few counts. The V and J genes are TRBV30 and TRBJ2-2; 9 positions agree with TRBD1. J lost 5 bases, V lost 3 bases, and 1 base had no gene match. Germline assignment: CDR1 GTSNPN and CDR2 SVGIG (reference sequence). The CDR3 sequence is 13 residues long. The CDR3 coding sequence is TGTGCCTGGAGAGGACAGGGGACCGGGGAGCTGTTTTTT. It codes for CAWRGQGTGELFF.

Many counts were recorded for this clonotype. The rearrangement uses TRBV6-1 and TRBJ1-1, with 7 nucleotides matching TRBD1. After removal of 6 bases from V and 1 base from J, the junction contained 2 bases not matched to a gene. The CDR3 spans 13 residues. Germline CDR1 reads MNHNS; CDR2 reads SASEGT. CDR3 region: CASRGQPNTEAFF. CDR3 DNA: TGTGCCAGCAGGGGACAGCCGAACACTGAAGCTTTCTTT.

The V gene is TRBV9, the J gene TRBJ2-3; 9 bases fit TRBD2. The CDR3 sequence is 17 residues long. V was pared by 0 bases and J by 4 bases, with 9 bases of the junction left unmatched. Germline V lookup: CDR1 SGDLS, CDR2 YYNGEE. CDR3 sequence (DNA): TGTGCCAGCAGCGTAGGACCGGGAGCGGGGGGAGCAGATACGCAGTATTTT. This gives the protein CASSVGPGAGGADTQYF.

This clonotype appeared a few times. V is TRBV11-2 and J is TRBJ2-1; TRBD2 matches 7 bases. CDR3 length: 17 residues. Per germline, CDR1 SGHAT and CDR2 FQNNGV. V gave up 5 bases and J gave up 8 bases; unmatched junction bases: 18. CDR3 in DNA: TGTGCCAGCAGCCTAATTCTGCCGGGAGGCCCTGTGTATGAGCAGTTCTTC. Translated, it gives CASSLILPGGPVYEQFF.

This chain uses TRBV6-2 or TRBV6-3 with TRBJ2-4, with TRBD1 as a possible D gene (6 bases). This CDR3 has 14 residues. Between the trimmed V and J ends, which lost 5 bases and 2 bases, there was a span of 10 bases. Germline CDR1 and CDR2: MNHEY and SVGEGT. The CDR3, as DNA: TGTGCCAGCAGTACGGGACACCCCAAAAACATTCAGTACTTC. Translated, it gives CASSTGHPKNIQYF.

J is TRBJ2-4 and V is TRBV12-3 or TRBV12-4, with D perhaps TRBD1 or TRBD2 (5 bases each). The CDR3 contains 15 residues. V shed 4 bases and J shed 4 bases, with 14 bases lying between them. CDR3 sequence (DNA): TGTGCCAGCAGTTCCCGGGGCAGCTCAAAAAACATTCAGTACTTC. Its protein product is CASSSRGSSKNIQYF.

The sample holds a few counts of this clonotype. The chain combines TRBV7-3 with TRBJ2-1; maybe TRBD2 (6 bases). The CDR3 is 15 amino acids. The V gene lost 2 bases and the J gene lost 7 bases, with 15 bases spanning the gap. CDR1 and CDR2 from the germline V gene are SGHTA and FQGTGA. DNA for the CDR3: TGTGCCAGCAGCTTAGTCGGCGGGACGGGGAATGAGCAGTTCTTC. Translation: CASSLVGGTGNEQFF.

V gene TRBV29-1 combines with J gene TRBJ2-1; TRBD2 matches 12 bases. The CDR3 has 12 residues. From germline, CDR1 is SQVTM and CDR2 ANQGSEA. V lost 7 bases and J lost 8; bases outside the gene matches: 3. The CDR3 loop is CSGGLAGYEQFF. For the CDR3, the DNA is TGCAGCGGGGGACTAGCGGGCTATGAGCAGTTCTTC.

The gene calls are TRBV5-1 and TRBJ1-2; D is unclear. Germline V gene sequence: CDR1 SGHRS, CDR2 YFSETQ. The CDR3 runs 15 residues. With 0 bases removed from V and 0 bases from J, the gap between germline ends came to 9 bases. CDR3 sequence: CASSLDGNPNYGYTF. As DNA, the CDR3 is TGCGCCAGCAGCTTGGACGGGAACCCTAACTATGGCTACACCTTC.

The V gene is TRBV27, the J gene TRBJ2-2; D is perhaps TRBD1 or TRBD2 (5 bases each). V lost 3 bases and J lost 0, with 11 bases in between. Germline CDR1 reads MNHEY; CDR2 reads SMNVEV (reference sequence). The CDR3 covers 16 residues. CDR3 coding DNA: TGTGCCAGCAGTTTTATGGGGGACCCGAACACCGGGGAGCTGTTTTTT. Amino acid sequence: CASSFMGDPNTGELFF.

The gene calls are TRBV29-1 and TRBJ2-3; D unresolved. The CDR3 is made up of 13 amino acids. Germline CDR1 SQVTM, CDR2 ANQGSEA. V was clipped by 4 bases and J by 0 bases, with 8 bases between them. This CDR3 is CSVVVSSTDTQYF. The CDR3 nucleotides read TGCAGCGTTGTTGTGTCTAGCACAGATACGCAGTATTTT.

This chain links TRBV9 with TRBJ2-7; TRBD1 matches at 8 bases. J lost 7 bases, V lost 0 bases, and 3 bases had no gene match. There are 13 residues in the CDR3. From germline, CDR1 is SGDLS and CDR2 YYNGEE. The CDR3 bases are TGTGCCAGCAGCGTAGTGGGGACAGGTGAGCAGTACTTC. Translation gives CASSVVGTGEQYF.

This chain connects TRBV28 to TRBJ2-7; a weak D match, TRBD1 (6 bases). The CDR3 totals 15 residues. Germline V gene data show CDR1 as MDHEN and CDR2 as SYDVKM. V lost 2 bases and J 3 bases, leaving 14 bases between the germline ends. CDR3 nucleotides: TGTGCCAGCAGTTTAGAGCGGCCAGGGGACTACGAGCAGTACTTC. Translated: CASSLERPGDYEQYF.

The chain's CDR3 is CASSSADEQGETQYF. As DNA, the CDR3 is TGTGCCAGCAGCTCCGCGGACGAGCAGGGAGAGACCCAGTACTTC. V and J are TRBV27 and TRBJ2-5, with D possibly matching TRBD1 (5 bases). V was pared by 6 bases and J by 4 bases, with 18 bases between. Looked up from germline, CDR1 is MNHEY and CDR2 is SMNVEV (reference sequence). The CDR3 spans 15 residues.

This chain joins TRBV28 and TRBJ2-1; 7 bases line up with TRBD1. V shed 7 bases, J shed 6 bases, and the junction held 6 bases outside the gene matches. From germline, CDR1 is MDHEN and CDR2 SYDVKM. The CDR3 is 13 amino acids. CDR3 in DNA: TGTGCCAGCACCGGACAGGTCGTCAATGAGCAGTTCTTC. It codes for CASTGQVVNEQFF.